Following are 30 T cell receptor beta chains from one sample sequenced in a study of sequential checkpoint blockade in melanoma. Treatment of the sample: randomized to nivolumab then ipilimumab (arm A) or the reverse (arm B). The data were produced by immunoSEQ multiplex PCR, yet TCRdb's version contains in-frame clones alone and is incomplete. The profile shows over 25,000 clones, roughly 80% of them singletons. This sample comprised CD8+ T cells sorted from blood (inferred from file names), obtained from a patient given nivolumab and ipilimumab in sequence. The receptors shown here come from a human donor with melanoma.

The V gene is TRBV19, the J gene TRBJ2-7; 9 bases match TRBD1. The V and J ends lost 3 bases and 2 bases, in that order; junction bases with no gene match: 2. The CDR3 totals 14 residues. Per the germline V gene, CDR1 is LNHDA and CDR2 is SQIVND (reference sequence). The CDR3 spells CASSITGGPYEQYF. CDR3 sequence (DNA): TGTGCCAGTAGTATCACAGGGGGCCCCTACGAGCAGTACTTC.

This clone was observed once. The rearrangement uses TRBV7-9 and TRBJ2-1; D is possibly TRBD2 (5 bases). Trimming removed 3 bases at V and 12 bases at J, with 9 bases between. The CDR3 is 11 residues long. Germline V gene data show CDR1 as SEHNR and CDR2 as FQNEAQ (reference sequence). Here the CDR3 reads CASSLAGGQFF. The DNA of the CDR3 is TGTGCCAGCAGCTTGGCGGGTGGGCAGTTCTTC. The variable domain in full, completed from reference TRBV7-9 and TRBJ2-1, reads DTGVSQNPRHKITKRGQNVTFRCDPISEHNRLYWYRQTLGQGPEFLTYFQNEAQLEKSRLLSDRFSAERPKGSFSTLEIQRTEQGDSAMYLCASSLAGGQFFGPGTRLTVL.

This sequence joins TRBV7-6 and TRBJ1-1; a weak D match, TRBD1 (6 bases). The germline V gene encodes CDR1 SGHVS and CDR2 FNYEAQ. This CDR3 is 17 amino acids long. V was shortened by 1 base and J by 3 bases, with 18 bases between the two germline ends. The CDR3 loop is CASSLGTAALFDTEAFF. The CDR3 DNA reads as TGTGCCAGCAGCTTAGGGACAGCTGCCTTATTTGACACTGAAGCTTTCTTT.

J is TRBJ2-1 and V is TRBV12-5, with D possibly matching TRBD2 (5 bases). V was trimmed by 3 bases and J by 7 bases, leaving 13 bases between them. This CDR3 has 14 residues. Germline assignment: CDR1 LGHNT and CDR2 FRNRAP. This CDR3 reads CASGFPISGNEQFF. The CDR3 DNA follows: TGTGCTAGTGGTTTTCCCATCTCGGGAAATGAGCAGTTCTTC.

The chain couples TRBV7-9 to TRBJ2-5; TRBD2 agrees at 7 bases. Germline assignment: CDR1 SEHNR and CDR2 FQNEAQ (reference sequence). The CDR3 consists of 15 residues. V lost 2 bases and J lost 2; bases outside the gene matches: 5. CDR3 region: CASSLFVGGQETQYF. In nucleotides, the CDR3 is TGTGCCAGCAGCTTATTTGTGGGGGGGCAAGAGACCCAGTACTTC.

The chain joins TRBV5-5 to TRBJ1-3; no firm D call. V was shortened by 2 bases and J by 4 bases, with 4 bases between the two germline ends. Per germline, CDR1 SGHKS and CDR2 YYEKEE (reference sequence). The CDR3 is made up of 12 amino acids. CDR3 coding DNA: TGTGCCAGCAGCTTCGTAGGAAACACCATATATTTT. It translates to CASSFVGNTIYF.

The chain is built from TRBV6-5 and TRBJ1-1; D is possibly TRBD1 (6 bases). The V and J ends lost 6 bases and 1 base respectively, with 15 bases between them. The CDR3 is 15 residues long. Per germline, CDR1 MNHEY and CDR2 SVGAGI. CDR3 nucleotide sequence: TGTGCCAGCAGACCCACAGGGAGTTGGAACACTGAAGCTTTCTTT. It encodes CASRPTGSWNTEAFF.

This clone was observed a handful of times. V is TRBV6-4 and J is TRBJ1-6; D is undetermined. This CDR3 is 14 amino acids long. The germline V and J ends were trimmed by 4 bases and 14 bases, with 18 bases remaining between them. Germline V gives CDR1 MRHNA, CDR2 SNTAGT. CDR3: CASSGDTEGGTLHF. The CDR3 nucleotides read TGTGCCAGCAGTGGAGACACGGAGGGAGGAACCCTCCACTTT.

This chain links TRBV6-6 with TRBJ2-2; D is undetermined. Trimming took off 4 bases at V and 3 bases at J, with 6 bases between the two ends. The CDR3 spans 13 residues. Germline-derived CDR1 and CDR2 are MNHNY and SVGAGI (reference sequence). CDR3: CASSSLYTGELFF. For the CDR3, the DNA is TGTGCCAGCAGTTCCTTATACACCGGGGAGCTGTTTTTT.

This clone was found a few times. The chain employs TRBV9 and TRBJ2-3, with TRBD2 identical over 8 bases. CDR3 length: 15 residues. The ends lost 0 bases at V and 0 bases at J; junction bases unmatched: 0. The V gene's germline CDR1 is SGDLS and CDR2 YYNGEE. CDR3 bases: TGTGCCAGCAGCGTAGGCGGGGGGAGCACAGATACGCAGTATTTT. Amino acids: CASSVGGGSTDTQYF. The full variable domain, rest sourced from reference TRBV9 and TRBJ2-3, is DSGVTQTPKHLITATGQRVTLRCSPRSGDLSVYWYQQSLDQGLQFLIQYYNGEERAKGNILERFSAQQFPDLHSELNLSSLELGDSALYFCASSVGGGSTDTQYFGPGTRLTVL.

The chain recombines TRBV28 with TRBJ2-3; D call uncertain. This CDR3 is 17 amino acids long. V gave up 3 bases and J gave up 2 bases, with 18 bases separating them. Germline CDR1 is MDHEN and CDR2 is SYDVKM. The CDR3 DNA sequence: TGTGCCAGCAGTTTTGCCGTAATGGGCCCTTCCACAGATACGCAGTATTTT. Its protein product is CASSFAVMGPSTDTQYF.

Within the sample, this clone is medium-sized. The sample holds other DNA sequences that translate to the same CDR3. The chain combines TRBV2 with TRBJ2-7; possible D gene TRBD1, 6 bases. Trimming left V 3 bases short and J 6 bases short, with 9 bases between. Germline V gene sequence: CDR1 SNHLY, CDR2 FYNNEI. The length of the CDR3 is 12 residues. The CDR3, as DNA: TGTGCCAGCAGTGAGAGCAGGGGCGAGCAGTACTTC. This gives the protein CASSESRGEQYF.

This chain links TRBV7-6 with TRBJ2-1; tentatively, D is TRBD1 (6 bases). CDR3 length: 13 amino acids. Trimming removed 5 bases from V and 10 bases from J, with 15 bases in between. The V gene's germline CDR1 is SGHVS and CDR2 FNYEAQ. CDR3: CASSLRDTREQFF. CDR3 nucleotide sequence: TGTGCCAGCAGCCTTCGGGACACCAGGGAGCAGTTCTTC.

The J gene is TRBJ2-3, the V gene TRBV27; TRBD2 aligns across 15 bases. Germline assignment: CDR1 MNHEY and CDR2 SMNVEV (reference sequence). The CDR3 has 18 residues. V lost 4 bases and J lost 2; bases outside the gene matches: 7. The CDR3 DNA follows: TGTGCCAGCAGTTCTAGGACTAGCGGGGGGGCCGACACAGATACGCAGTATTTT. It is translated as CASSSRTSGGADTDTQYF.

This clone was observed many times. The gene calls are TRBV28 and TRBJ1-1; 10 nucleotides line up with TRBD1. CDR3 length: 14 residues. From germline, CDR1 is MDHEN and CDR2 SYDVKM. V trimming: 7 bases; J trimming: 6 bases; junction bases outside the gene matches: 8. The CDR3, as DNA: TGTGCCAGCACGAGGGACAGGGGAGGCCCTGAAGCTTTCTTT. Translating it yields CASTRDRGGPEAFF.

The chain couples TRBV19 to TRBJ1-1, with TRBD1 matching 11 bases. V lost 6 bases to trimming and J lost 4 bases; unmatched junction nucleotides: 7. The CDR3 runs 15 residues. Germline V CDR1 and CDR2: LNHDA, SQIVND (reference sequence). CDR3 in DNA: TGTGCCAGTAGGCTATGGGACAGGGGGAGCACTGAAGCTTTCTTT. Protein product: CASRLWDRGSTEAFF.

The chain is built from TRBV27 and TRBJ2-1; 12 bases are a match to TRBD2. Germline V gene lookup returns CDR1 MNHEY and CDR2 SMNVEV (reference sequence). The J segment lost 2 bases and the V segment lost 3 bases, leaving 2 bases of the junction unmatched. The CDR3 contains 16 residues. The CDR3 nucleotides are TGTGCCAGCAGTTTCCGACTAGCGGGGGCCTACAATGAGCAGTTCTTC. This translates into CASSFRLAGAYNEQFF.

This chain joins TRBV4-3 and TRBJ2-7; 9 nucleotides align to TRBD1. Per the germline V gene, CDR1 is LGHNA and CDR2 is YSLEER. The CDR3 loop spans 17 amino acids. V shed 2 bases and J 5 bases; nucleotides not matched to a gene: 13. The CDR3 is CASSQQPPGQGSHEQYF. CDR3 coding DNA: TGCGCCAGCAGCCAACAGCCGCCGGGACAGGGTTCCCACGAGCAGTACTTC.

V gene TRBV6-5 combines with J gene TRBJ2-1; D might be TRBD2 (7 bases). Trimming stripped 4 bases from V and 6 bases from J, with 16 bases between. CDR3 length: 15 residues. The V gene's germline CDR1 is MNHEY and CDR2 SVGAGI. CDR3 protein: CASSSWGGRVNEQFF. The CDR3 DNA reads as TGTGCCAGCAGTTCGTGGGGGGGCCGTGTCAATGAGCAGTTCTTC.

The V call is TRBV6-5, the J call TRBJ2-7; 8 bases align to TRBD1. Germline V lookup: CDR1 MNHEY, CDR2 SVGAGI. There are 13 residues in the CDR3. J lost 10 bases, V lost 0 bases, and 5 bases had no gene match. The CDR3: CASSYSQTGAQYF. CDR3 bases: TGTGCCAGCAGTTACTCCCAGACAGGGGCACAGTACTTC.

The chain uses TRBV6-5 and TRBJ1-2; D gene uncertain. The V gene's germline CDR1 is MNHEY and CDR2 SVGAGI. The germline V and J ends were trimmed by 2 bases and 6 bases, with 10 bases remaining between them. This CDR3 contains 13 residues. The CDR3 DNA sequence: TGTGCCAGCAGTTACGCCTACCACGATGGCTACACCTTC. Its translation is CASSYAYHDGYTF.

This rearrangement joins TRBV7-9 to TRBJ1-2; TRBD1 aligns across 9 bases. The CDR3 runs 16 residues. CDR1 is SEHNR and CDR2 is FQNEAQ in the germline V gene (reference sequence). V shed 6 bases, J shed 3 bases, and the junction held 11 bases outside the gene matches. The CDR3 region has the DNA TGTGCCAGCAGTCCCTATCCGGGACAGGGCCACTATGGCTACACCTTC. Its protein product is CASSPYPGQGHYGYTF.

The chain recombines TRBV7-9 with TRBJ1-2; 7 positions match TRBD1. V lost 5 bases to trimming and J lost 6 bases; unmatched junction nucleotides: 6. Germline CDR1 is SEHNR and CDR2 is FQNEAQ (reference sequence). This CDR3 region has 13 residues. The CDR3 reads CASSPGTANGYTF. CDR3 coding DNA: TGTGCCAGCAGCCCAGGGACAGCCAATGGCTACACCTTC. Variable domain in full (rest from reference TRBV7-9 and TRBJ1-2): DTGVSQNPRHKITKRGQNVTFRCDPISEHNRLYWYRQTLGQGPEFLTYFQNEAQLEKSRLLSDRFSAERPKGSFSTLEIQRTEQGDSAMYLCASSPGTANGYTFGSGTRLTVV.

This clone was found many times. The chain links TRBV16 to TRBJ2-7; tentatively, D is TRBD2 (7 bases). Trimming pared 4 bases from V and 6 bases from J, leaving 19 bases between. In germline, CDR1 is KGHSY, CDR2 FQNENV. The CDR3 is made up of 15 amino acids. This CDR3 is CASSPQRDMLIEQYF. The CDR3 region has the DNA TGTGCCAGCAGCCCCCAGCGGGACATGCTCATCGAGCAGTACTTC.

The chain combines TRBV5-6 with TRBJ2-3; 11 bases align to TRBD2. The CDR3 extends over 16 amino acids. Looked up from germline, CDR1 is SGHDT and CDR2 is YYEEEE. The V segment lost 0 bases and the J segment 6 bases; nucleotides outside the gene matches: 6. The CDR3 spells CASSLVRSGGADTQYF. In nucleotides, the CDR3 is TGTGCCAGCAGCTTGGTTCGTAGCGGGGGGGCGGATACGCAGTATTTT.

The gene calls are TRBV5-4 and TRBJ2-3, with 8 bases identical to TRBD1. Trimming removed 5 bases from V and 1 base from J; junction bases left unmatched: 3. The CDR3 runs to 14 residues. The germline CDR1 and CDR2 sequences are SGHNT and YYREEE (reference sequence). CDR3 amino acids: CASSTGGGTDTQYF. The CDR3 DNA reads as TGTGCCAGCAGTACAGGGGGAGGCACAGATACGCAGTATTTT. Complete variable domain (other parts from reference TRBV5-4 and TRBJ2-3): ETGVTQSPTHLIKTRGQQVTLRCSSQSGHNTVSWYQQALGQGPQFIFQYYREEENGRGNFPPRFSGLQFPNYSSELNVNALELDDSALYLCASSTGGGTDTQYFGPGTRLTVL.

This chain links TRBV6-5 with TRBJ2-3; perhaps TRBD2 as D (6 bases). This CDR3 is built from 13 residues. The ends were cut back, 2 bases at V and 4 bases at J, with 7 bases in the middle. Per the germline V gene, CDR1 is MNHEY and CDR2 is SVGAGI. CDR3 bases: TGTGCCAGCAGTTACACGGGGGCAGATACGCAGTATTTT. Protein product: CASSYTGADTQYF.

The CDR3 DNA sequence: TGTGCCAGCAGCCTTCCACAGCCCTACAATGAGCAGTTCTTC. Translating it yields CASSLPQPYNEQFF. J is TRBJ2-1 and V is TRBV5-6, with D unclear. CDR3 length equals 14 residues. From germline, CDR1 is SGHDT and CDR2 YYEEEE. The germline V and J ends were trimmed by 4 bases and 2 bases, with 10 bases remaining between them.

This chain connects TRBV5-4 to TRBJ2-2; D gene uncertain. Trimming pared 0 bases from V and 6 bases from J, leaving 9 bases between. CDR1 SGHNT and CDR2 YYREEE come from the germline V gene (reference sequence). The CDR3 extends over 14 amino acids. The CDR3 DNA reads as TGTGCCAGCAGCTTGGGGCCCCGGGCCGGGGAGCTGTTTTTT. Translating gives CASSLGPRAGELFF.

This CDR3 reads CASSHVDGYEQYF. The CDR3 nucleotides are TGCGCCAGCAGCCATGTCGACGGGTACGAGCAGTACTTC. This chain uses TRBV4-1 with TRBJ2-7; no clear D. The V gene lost 3 bases and the J gene lost 4 bases, with 10 bases spanning the gap. Germline CDR1 reads MGHRA; CDR2 reads YSYEKL. This CDR3 has 13 residues.